This record looks at one TCR beta chain sequence and its context. The germline V and J ends were trimmed by 6 bases and 10 bases, with 16 bases remaining between them. The CDR3 length is 14 residues. Germline CDR1 ENHRY, CDR2 SYGVKD. The data belong to a study of radiation and T cells in renal cell carcinoma. Treatment given: treatment-naive control, cytoreductive nephrectomy. Here immunoSEQ multiplex PCR was the method, and the copy in TCRdb shows in-frame clones only, minus some. The repertoire has 18,000 or so clones, around three fifths of them found once; the top ten carry approximately 33%. The chain carries TRBV10-3 and TRBJ1-6; D not certain. Sequenced material: tumor tissue, taken from a patient whose treatment was nephrectomy without radiotherapy. The origin of this receptor is a man aged 50 to 59 with renal cell carcinoma. This CDR3 is CAISRTVEESPLHF. Here the CDR3 DNA reads TGTGCCATCAGCCGGACGGTCGAGGAATCACCCCTCCACTTT.